These 29 T cell receptor beta chains came from one sample sequenced in a study of blood T cell repertoires in COVID-19. The data were produced by immunoSEQ multiplex PCR, yet TCRdb's version contains in-frame clones alone and is incomplete. The sample holds about 260,000 clones, roughly 86% seen once. The specimen was peripheral blood. These receptor sequences come from a woman aged 25 to 45 with COVID-19, enrolled during active disease.

J is TRBJ1-1 and V is TRBV27; 7 bases align to TRBD1. Germline trimming cut 3 bases from V and 5 bases from J; bases unmatched to any gene: 9. Germline-derived CDR1 and CDR2 are MNHEY and SMNVEV (reference sequence). The CDR3 is 15 amino acids. This chain's CDR3 is CASSLAGGSWTEAFF. CDR3 DNA sequence: TGTGCCAGCAGTTTGGCAGGGGGTTCTTGGACTGAAGCTTTCTTT.

The chain employs TRBV11-2 and TRBJ2-5; D unresolved. Germline V gene lookup returns CDR1 SGHAT and CDR2 FQNNGV. The V and J ends lost 4 bases and 5 bases respectively, with 5 bases between them. This CDR3 contains 11 residues. The CDR3 reads CASSSQETQYF. For the CDR3, the DNA is TGTGCCAGCAGCTCTCAGGAGACCCAGTACTTC.

This clone was recorded only once. The chain couples TRBV6-5 to TRBJ2-7; 10 nucleotides agree with TRBD2. CDR1 and CDR2 (germline): MNHEY, SVGAGI. Trimming took 6 bases from V and 1 from J; bases not matched to a gene: 6. The CDR3 has 15 residues. CDR3 residues: CASSPLAGGSYEQYF. For the CDR3, the DNA is TGTGCCAGCAGCCCCTTAGCGGGAGGTTCCTACGAGCAGTACTTC.

The chain employs TRBV27 and TRBJ2-7; a possible D gene is TRBD2 (6 bases). The CDR3 is made up of 15 amino acids. Trimming stripped 6 bases from V and 0 bases from J, with 15 bases between. The V gene's germline CDR1 is MNHEY and CDR2 SMNVEV (reference sequence). The CDR3 DNA reads TGTGCCAGCAGGTTGAGAATAGCGGCCTCCTACGAGCAGTACTTC. This encodes CASRLRIAASYEQYF.

V gene TRBV18 combines with J gene TRBJ1-4; D remains ambiguous. The ends were cut back, 3 bases at V and 0 bases at J, with 8 bases in the middle. This CDR3 contains 15 residues. From germline, CDR1 is KGHSH and CDR2 LQKENI. The DNA of the CDR3 is TGTGCCAGCTCACCGGCCCTGACAACTAATGAAAAACTGTTTTTT. Translation: CASSPALTTNEKLFF.

The CDR3 loop is CASSESRGLGTEAFF. CDR3 in DNA: TGCGCCAGCAGCGAATCCAGGGGGCTCGGAACTGAAGCTTTCTTT. V and J are TRBV5-1 and TRBJ1-1, with 8 bases that match TRBD1. The CDR3 contains 15 residues. Germline trimming cut 4 bases from V and 5 bases from J; bases unmatched to any gene: 10. From germline, CDR1 is SGHRS and CDR2 YFSETQ. Full variable domain (rest looked up from reference TRBV5-1 and TRBJ1-1): KAGVTQTPRYLIKTRGQQVTLSCSPISGHRSVSWYQQTPGQGLQFLFEYFSETQRNKGNFPGRFSGRQFSNSRSEMNVSTLELGDSALYLCASSESRGLGTEAFFGQGTRLTVV.

This clone occurred a few times. The V gene is TRBV6-6, the J gene TRBJ1-1; D is unresolved. V was clipped by 7 bases and J by 0 bases, with 9 bases between them. The CDR3 spans 13 residues. Germline V gene sequence: CDR1 MNHNY, CDR2 SVGAGI (reference sequence). This CDR3 reads CASTLQMNTEAFF. Here the CDR3 DNA reads TGTGCCAGCACCTTACAGATGAACACTGAAGCTTTCTTT.

The V and J genes are TRBV6-5 and TRBJ2-7; 12 nucleotides match TRBD2. CDR1 MNHEY and CDR2 SVGAGI come from the germline V gene. Trimming took 5 bases from V and 3 from J; bases not matched to a gene: 2. There are 14 residues in the CDR3. The CDR3 loop reads CASSLAGGNYEQYF. CDR3 bases: TGTGCCAGCAGTCTAGCGGGAGGGAACTACGAGCAGTACTTC.

V is TRBV5-1 and J is TRBJ2-7; D is undetermined. The CDR3 is made up of 14 amino acids. Germline CDR1 and CDR2: SGHRS and YFSETQ. V lost 6 bases, J lost 2 bases, and 15 bases lay in between. CDR3 sequence reads: CASTRGDSAYEQYF. The CDR3 DNA follows: TGCGCCAGCACCCGAGGCGACTCCGCCTACGAGCAGTACTTC.

Only a few counts were recorded for this clone. The chain is built from TRBV2 and TRBJ2-2; a weak D match, TRBD1 (6 bases). CDR3 size: 15 residues. CDR1 and CDR2 from the germline V gene are SNHLY and FYNNEI. With 3 bases removed from V and 0 bases from J, the gap between germline ends came to 8 bases. The chain's CDR3 is CASSDTGPNTGELFF. For the CDR3, the DNA is TGTGCCAGCAGTGACACAGGGCCGAACACCGGGGAGCTGTTTTTT.

The V gene is TRBV11-2, the J gene TRBJ2-5; D is unresolved. This CDR3 comprises 14 residues. Trimming took off 5 bases at V and 1 base at J, with 11 bases between the two ends. The germline gives CDR1 SGHAT, CDR2 FQNNGV. The CDR3 sequence: CASSPSPSQETQYF. CDR3 nucleotides: TGTGCCAGCAGCCCCAGTCCCTCCCAAGAGACCCAGTACTTC. The entire variable domain, with the rest obtained from reference TRBV11-2 and TRBJ2-5, is as follows: EAGVAQSPRYKIIEKRQSVAFWCNPISGHATLYWYQQILGQGPKLLIQFQNNGVVDDSQLPKDRFSAERLKGVDSTLKIQPAKLEDSAVYLCASSPSPSQETQYFGPGTRLLVL.

The chain links TRBV2 to TRBJ2-1; 13 nucleotides line up with TRBD2. The CDR3 has 14 residues. V shed 8 bases and J 7 bases; nucleotides not matched to a gene: 5. Germline V lookup: CDR1 SNHLY, CDR2 FYNNEI. The DNA of the CDR3 is TGTGCCAGCGTTCCGGGACTAGCGGGGAATGAGCAGTTCTTC. Its translation is CASVPGLAGNEQFF.

The V gene is TRBV5-1, the J gene TRBJ1-2; D not resolved. The CDR3 loop spans 14 amino acids. The V end was cut by 0 bases, the J end by 6 bases, with 12 bases between. Germline values: CDR1 SGHRS, CDR2 YFSETQ. The CDR3 DNA follows: TGCGCCAGCAGCTTGGAGGCGGGGAGTCATGGCTACACCTTC. It encodes CASSLEAGSHGYTF.

The V call is TRBV15, the J call TRBJ1-1; D not certain. V gave up 1 base and J gave up 0 bases, with 9 bases separating them. CDR3 length: 15 amino acids. The germline V gene encodes CDR1 LNHNV and CDR2 YYDKDF (reference sequence). The CDR3 nucleotides read TGTGCCACCAGCAGAGGGAACAGAGTGAACACTGAAGCTTTCTTT. As protein: CATSRGNRVNTEAFF. Filled out from reference TRBV15 and TRBJ1-1, the complete variable domain reads DAMVIQNPRYQVTQFGKPVTLSCSQTLNHNVMYWYQQKSSQAPKLLFHYYDKDFNNEADTPDNFQSRRPNTSFCFLDIRSPGLGDTAMYLCATSRGNRVNTEAFFGQGTRLTVV.

The V gene is TRBV30, the J gene TRBJ2-5; D remains ambiguous. With 5 bases removed from V and 2 bases from J, the gap between germline ends came to 9 bases. CDR3 size: 12 residues. The germline V gene has CDR1 GTSNPN and CDR2 SVGIG (reference sequence). For the CDR3, the DNA is TGTGCCTGGGGTGGGCTGCAAGAGACCCAGTACTTC. Residues: CAWGGLQETQYF.

The J gene is TRBJ2-2, the V gene TRBV6-5; D perhaps matches TRBD1 (6 bases). V was trimmed by 2 bases and J by 5 bases, leaving 12 bases between them. The V gene's germline CDR1 is MNHEY and CDR2 SVGAGI. The CDR3 extends over 15 amino acids. DNA of the CDR3: TGTGCCAGCAGTTACCGGACAGACGGGACCGGGGAGCTGTTTTTT. Protein sequence: CASSYRTDGTGELFF.

The J gene is TRBJ2-3, the V gene TRBV7-3, with D hard to call. The CDR3 spans 12 residues. Germline lookup yields CDR1 SGHTA and CDR2 FQGTGA. The V end was cut by 5 bases, the J end by 5 bases, with 8 bases between. CDR3 in amino acids: CASSDTRDTQYF. The CDR3 coding sequence is TGTGCCAGCAGCGATACCAGAGATACGCAGTATTTT.

This chain links TRBV6-6 with TRBJ1-1; TRBD1 matches at 8 bases. Germline V gene lookup returns CDR1 MNHNY and CDR2 SVGAGI (reference sequence). The CDR3 length is 13 residues. V trimming: 5 bases; J trimming: 10 bases; junction bases outside the gene matches: 9. CDR3 bases: TGTGCCAGCAGTCCCCGGGATACAGGGGGAGCTTTCTTT. This encodes CASSPRDTGGAFF.

This clone has only one observation. The rearrangement uses TRBV6-2 or TRBV6-3 and TRBJ2-2; 12 bases agree with TRBD2. CDR3 length equals 18 residues. Germline-derived CDR1 and CDR2 are MNHEY and SVGEGT. V lost 4 bases to trimming and J lost 5 bases; unmatched junction nucleotides: 11. CDR3 in amino acids: CASSFLAGGPERTGELFF. The CDR3 DNA sequence: TGTGCCAGCAGTTTCCTAGCGGGAGGGCCGGAAAGGACCGGGGAGCTGTTTTTT.

In this sample, this clone turned up a few times. This chain links TRBV11-2 with TRBJ2-1; D perhaps matches TRBD2 (6 bases). Trimming left V 6 bases short and J 5 bases short, with 17 bases between. The CDR3 loop spans 15 amino acids. Per germline, CDR1 SGHAT and CDR2 FQNNGV. The CDR3 loop reads CASSVGGILDNEQFF. In DNA form, the CDR3 reads TGTGCCAGCAGTGTTGGGGGGATACTCGACAATGAGCAGTTCTTC. Complete variable domain (other parts from reference TRBV11-2 and TRBJ2-1): EAGVAQSPRYKIIEKRQSVAFWCNPISGHATLYWYQQILGQGPKLLIQFQNNGVVDDSQLPKDRFSAERLKGVDSTLKIQPAKLEDSAVYLCASSVGGILDNEQFFGPGTRLTVL.

This chain connects TRBV4-2 to TRBJ2-1, with 10 positions matching TRBD2. Germline V gives CDR1 LGHNA, CDR2 YNFKEQ. The CDR3 contains 15 residues. After removal of 4 bases from V and 7 bases from J, the junction contained 7 bases not matched to a gene. The CDR3 spells CASSLRLAGVNEQFF. The CDR3 DNA reads TGTGCCAGCAGCCTTAGACTAGCGGGTGTTAATGAGCAGTTCTTC.

The V call is TRBV28, the J call TRBJ2-6; 8 nucleotides match TRBD1. Germline CDR1 reads MDHEN; CDR2 reads SYDVKM. CDR3 length: 16 amino acids. After removal of 7 bases from V and 0 bases from J, the junction contained 5 bases not matched to a gene. This CDR3 is CASKGQVSSGANVLTF. CDR3 nucleotides: TGTGCCAGCAAGGGACAGGTCAGCTCTGGGGCCAACGTCCTGACTTTC.

The CDR3 region is CASSPQGLAGPPEQFF. CDR3 sequence (DNA): TGCGCCAGCAGCCCCCAAGGACTAGCGGGACCTCCGGAGCAGTTCTTC. The chain links TRBV5-1 to TRBJ2-1; 12 positions match TRBD2. Germline V gene sequence: CDR1 SGHRS, CDR2 YFSETQ. The CDR3 is made up of 16 amino acids. J gave up 10 bases and V 4 bases, and 12 bases lay outside the gene matches.

The rearrangement joins TRBV4-1 to TRBJ1-1; D uncertain. This CDR3 contains 14 residues. Germline values: CDR1 MGHRA, CDR2 YSYEKL. Trimming took 0 bases from V and 8 from J, leaving 13 bases between them. CDR3 nucleotides: TGCGCCAGCAGCCAAGATAGGGCCGGGGTAGAAGCTTTCTTT. As protein: CASSQDRAGVEAFF.

V is TRBV3-1 (or the pseudogene TRBV3-2) and J is TRBJ1-1; 8 nucleotides agree with TRBD1. V dropped 0 bases and J dropped 7; count of bases not matched to a gene: 13. CDR1 and CDR2 from the germline V gene are LGHDT and YNNKEL (reference sequence). The CDR3 is 17 amino acids. Here the CDR3 DNA reads TGTGCCAGCAGCCAAGATCTCGCTGGGCAGGGGGCGATTGAAGCTTTCTTT. As protein: CASSQDLAGQGAIEAFF.

This chain links TRBV10-3 with TRBJ1-6, with TRBD1 as a possible D gene (5 bases). The germline V gene encodes CDR1 ENHRY and CDR2 SYGVKD. This CDR3 region has 15 residues. Trimming shortened V by 10 bases and J by 6 bases, and 19 bases separated the two germline ends. CDR3 nucleotide sequence: TGTGCCACGGGGGGGGAGTCCAACGGTAATTCACCCCTCCACTTT. Protein product: CATGGESNGNSPLHF.

Here the CDR3 reads CASSRGWGRNQPQHF. DNA of the CDR3: TGTGCCAGCAGCAGGGGGTGGGGCCGCAATCAGCCCCAGCATTTT. The rearrangement uses TRBV7-8 and TRBJ1-5; D perhaps matches TRBD1 (6 bases). The V end lost 5 bases, the J end lost 2 bases, and 13 bases lay between the germline ends. Per the germline V gene, CDR1 is SGHVS and CDR2 is FQNEAQ. This CDR3 comprises 15 residues.

The DNA of the CDR3 is TGTGCCAGCAGCTCTCCCACCGGGACAGGGATCGGCCTTACGGACGAAAAACTGTTTTTT. It yields the protein CASSSPTGTGIGLTDEKLFF. The chain combines TRBV28 with TRBJ1-4; 9 bases align to TRBD1. The J segment lost 8 bases and the V segment lost 6 bases, leaving 25 bases of the junction unmatched. Germline CDR1 reads MDHEN; CDR2 reads SYDVKM. The CDR3 is made up of 20 amino acids.

The CDR3, as DNA: TGTGCCAGCAGCCAGACAGATTGGAATTCCTACGAGCAGTACTTC. Residues: CASSQTDWNSYEQYF. The chain combines TRBV9 with TRBJ2-7; D perhaps matches TRBD1 (5 bases). V shed 4 bases and J shed 1 base, with 15 bases lying between them. The CDR3 runs to 15 residues. The germline gives CDR1 SGDLS, CDR2 YYNGEE.